A single T cell receptor beta chain is shown here with its context. Its target is unknown. These data originate in a study of T cells after yellow fever vaccination. Notes on the study in general: One caveat is that FACS-sorted repertoires could contain abundant clonotypes contaminating from the bulk population. The appearance of a small share of clonotypes in both CD4 and CD8 compartments was observed. Once the booster was given, most primary-vaccination clones reappeared, at around 95% for CD4 and roughly 90% for CD8.

Synthesis of TCR cDNA relied on 5'RACE template switching, which attached a universal primer site and UMIs. Using its own MiXCR run on the 5' RACE reads, TCRdb lists one record per CDR3 protein. The sample holds 300,000 to 350,000 distinct CDR3 sequences, 4% seen once. CDR1 is MNHEY and CDR2 is SMNVEV in the germline V gene (reference sequence). Losses at the gene ends were 5 bases for V and 8 bases for J; bases not matched to a gene: 9. The length of the CDR3 is 14 residues. This TCR derives from a man between 18 and 29 years old who received the YFV17D yellow fever vaccine. The material sequenced was PBMCs, taken 5 days after the yellow fever booster vaccination. The V gene is TRBV27, the J gene TRBJ1-2, with TRBD1 matching 9 bases. CDR3 bases: TGTGCCAGCAGTCACTATCGACAGGGGGAGGGCTACACCTTC. Translated: CASSHYRQGEGYTF.